This T cell receptor beta chain derives from a study of neurological immune-mediated disorders. This clonotype showed up just a few times. No antigen is known for it. For the unsorted libraries, 2 million PBMCs stored at -80 C served as input. Study results and caveats: The absence of shared CDR3 amino acid sequences among expanded clones across subjects suggests private repertoires in all groups. In HTLV-1-associated myelopathy, TCR clonal expansion was greatest, whereas multiple sclerosis had the least, falling below healthy controls.

Germline assignment: CDR1 KGHDR and CDR2 SFDVKD. V was pared by 3 bases and J by 6 bases, with 11 bases of the junction left unmatched. There are 17 residues in the CDR3. The making of cDNA relied on 5'RACE with 10-nucleotide random UMIs. TCRdb re-called the 5' RACE reads through MiXCR, storing one row per CDR3 protein. The sample gives about 20,000 distinct CDR3 sequences, over 12% of which show up once; roughly 15% is in the top ten. The genes are TRBV24-1 and TRBJ2-3; 10 bases are shared with TRBD1. The clonotype was recovered from a female donor with HTLV-1-associated myelopathy (HAM/TSP). Sequenced input: PBMCs. The CDR3 DNA reads as TGTGCCACCAGTGATCCCACCGGGACAGGGGTCGAGGATACGCAGTATTTT. This codes for CATSDPTGTGVEDTQYF.